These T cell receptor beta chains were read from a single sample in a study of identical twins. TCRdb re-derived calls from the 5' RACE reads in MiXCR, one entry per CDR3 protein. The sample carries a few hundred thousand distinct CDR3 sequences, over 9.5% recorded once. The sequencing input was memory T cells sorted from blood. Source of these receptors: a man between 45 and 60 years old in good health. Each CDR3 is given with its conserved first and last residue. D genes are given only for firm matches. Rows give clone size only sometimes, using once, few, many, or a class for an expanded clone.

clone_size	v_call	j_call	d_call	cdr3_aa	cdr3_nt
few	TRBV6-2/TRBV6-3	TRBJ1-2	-	CASSPFRTEFYGYTF	TGTGCCAGCAGTCCATTCCGGACGGAGTTCTATGGCTACACCTTC
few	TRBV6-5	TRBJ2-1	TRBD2	CASSYRYLAGGQNNEQFF	TGTGCCAGCAGTTACCGCTACCTAGCGGGAGGTCAAAACAATGAGCAGTTCTTC
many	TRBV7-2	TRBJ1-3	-	CASSLYTSSGNTIYF	TGTGCCAGCAGCTTATACACTAGCTCTGGAAACACCATATATTTT
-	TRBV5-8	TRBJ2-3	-	CASSLYADGTDTQYF	TGTGCCAGCAGCTTGTATGCCGACGGCACAGATACGCAGTATTTT
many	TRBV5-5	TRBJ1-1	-	CASSEAVGAVNTEAFF	TGTGCCAGCAGCGAGGCTGTAGGTGCAGTGAACACTGAAGCTTTCTTT
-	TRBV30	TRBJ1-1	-	CAWSVLGEAFF	TGTGCCTGGAGTGTTTTGGGGGAAGCTTTCTTT
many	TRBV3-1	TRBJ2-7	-	CASSQDPGTGVDF	TGTGCCAGCAGCCAAGATCCCGGGACTGGTGTTGACTTC
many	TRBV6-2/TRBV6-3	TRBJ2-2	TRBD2	CASRPSGRKATGELFF	TGTGCCAGCAGGCCTAGCGGGAGGAAAGCCACCGGGGAGCTGTTTTTT
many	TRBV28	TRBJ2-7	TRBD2	CASSSLGLAGTSYEQYF	TGTGCCAGCAGTTCCCTGGGACTAGCGGGGACCTCCTACGAGCAGTACTTC
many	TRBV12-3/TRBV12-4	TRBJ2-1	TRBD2	CASRYLAGLPAKQFF	TGTGCCAGCAGGTATCTAGCGGGCCTTCCAGCTAAGCAGTTCTTC
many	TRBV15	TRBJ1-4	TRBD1	CATSSDRDRGMTNEKLFF	TGTGCCACCAGCAGCGACAGGGACCGGGGGATGACTAATGAAAAACTGTTTTTT
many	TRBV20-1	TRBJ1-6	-	CSAKFLGGRNSPLHF	TGCAGTGCCAAGTTTTTGGGGGGCAGGAATTCACCCCTCCACTTT
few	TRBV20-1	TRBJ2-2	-	CSPYSQGSGELFF	TGCAGTCCCTATTCACAGGGAAGTGGGGAGCTGTTTTTT
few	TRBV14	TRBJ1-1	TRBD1	CASSRQGIRSTEAFF	TGTGCCAGCAGCCGACAGGGGATTCGATCCACTGAAGCTTTCTTT
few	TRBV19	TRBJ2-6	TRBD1	CASSTGDPDRVLYSGANVLTF	TGTGCCAGTAGCACAGGAGACCCGGACAGGGTCTTATACTCTGGGGCCAACGTCCTGACTTTC
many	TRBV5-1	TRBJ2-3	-	CASSMDASSDTQYF	TGCGCCAGCAGCATGGACGCGTCCTCCGATACGCAGTATTTT
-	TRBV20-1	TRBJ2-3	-	CSARVVGMLGDTQYF	TGCAGTGCTAGAGTCGTAGGGATGTTAGGAGATACGCAGTATTTT
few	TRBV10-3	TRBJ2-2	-	CATRIITGELFF	TGTGCCACCCGGATTATTACCGGGGAGCTGTTTTTT
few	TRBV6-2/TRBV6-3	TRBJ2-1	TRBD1	CASSTTGYNEQFF	TGTGCCAGCAGTACGACAGGGTACAATGAGCAGTTCTTC
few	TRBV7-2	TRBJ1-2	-	CASSVQGARCTF	TGTGCCAGCAGCGTCCAAGGGGCGCGGTGCACCTTC
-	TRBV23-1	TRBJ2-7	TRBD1	CASSRDRIGEQYF	TGCGCCAGCAGTCGGGACAGGATAGGGGAGCAGTACTTC
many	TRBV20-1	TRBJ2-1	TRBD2	CSARDPSSGRTAYNEQFF	TGCAGTGCTAGAGATCCCAGTAGCGGGAGAACTGCCTACAATGAGCAGTTCTTC
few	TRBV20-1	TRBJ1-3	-	CSATTGSSGNTIYF	TGCAGTGCAACGACAGGCAGCTCTGGAAACACCATATATTTT
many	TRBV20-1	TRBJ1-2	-	CSARDRAASYTF	TGCAGTGCTAGAGATCGGGCAGCTTCTTACACCTTC
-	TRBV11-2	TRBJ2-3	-	CASRLWGKSTDTQYF	TGTGCCAGCAGGTTGTGGGGGAAAAGCACAGATACGCAGTATTTT
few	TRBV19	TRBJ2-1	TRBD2	CASSITSGSRNEQFF	TGTGCCAGTAGTATAACTAGCGGGAGCAGGAATGAGCAGTTCTTC
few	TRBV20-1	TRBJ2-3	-	CSARGGGESTDTQYF	TGCAGTGCTAGAGGGGGCGGAGAAAGCACAGATACGCAGTATTTT
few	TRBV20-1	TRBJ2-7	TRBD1	CSAKGDRGSDEQYF	TGCAGTGCTAAGGGGGACAGGGGCTCGGACGAGCAGTACTTC
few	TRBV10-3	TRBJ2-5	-	CAISSHQETQYF	TGTGCCATCAGTTCCCACCAAGAGACCCAGTACTTC
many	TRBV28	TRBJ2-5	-	CASSFRGMEETQYF	TGTGCCAGCAGTTTCAGGGGAATGGAAGAGACCCAGTACTTC
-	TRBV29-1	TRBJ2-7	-	CSVKTSYEQYF	TGCAGCGTGAAGACTAGCTACGAGCAGTACTTC
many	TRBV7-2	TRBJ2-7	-	CASSQIAKSYYEQYF	TGTGCCAGCAGCCAAATCGCGAAGAGCTACTACGAGCAGTACTTC
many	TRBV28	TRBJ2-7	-	CASSFNPGPGLDEQYF	TGTGCCAGCAGTTTCAATCCGGGACCGGGGCTAGACGAGCAGTACTTC
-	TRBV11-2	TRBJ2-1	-	CASSLGTEATYNEQFF	TGTGCCAGCAGCTTAGGCACGGAGGCCACCTACAATGAGCAGTTCTTC
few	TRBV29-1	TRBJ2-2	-	CSGGFSSGELFF	TGCAGCGGCGGATTTAGTTCCGGGGAGCTGTTTTTT
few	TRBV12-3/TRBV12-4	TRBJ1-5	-	CASRREFGQPQHF	TGTGCCAGCAGAAGGGAATTTGGTCAGCCCCAGCATTTT
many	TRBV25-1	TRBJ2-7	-	CASSEGSVARGEQYF	TGTGCCAGCAGTGAAGGCTCAGTAGCTCGGGGGGAGCAGTACTTC
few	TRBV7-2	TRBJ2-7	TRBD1	CASSLPADRVDYEQYF	TGTGCCAGCAGCTTACCGGCGGACAGGGTTGACTACGAGCAGTACTTC
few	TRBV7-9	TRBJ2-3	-	CASSFGLGNTDTQYF	TGTGCCAGCAGCTTTGGTTTAGGGAACACAGATACGCAGTATTTT
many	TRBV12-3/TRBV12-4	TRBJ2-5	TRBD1	CASSHDRGPETQYF	TGTGCCAGCAGCCACGACAGGGGGCCAGAGACCCAGTACTTC